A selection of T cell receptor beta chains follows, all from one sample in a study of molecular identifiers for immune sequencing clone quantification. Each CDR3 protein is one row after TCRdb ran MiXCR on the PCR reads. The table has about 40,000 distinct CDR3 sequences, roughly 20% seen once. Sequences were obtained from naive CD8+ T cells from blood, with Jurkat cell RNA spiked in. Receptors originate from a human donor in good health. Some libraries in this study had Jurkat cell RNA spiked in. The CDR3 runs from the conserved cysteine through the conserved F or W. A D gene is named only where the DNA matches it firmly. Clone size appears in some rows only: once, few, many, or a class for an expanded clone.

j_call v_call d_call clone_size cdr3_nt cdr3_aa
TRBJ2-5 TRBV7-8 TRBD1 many TGTGCCAGCAGCTTAGAGTCCCGAATAAGACAGGGGGGAGAGACCCAGTACTTC CASSLESRIRQGGETQYF
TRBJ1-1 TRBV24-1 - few TGTGCCACCAGTGGTGGGACCGCTGAAGCTTTCTTT CATSGGTAEAFF
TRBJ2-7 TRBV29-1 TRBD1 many TGCAGCGTTCGGACAGGAAACTACGAGCAGTACTTC CSVRTGNYEQYF
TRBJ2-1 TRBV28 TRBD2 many TGTGCCAGCAGTCAGACTAGCGGGAGGGCCTTAGGTGGAAATGAGCAGTTCTTC CASSQTSGRALGGNEQFF
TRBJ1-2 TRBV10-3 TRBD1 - TGTGCCACTTGGGACAGCCCCCTTTATGGCTACACCTTC CATWDSPLYGYTF
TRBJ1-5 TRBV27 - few TGTGCCAGCAGTTTATTTGGATATCAGCCCCAGCATTTT CASSLFGYQPQHF
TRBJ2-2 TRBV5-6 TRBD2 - TGTGCCAGCAGGGCCTTGACTAGCGGGAGGGCCTACACCGGGGAGCTGTTTTTT CASRALTSGRAYTGELFF
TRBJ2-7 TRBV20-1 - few TGCAGTGCCCTGGGGGGACAGTCTACCTACGAGCAGTACTTC CSALGGQSTYEQYF
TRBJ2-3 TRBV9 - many TGTGCCAGCAGCGTAGATGGGCGGCACACAGATACGCAGTATTTT CASSVDGRHTDTQYF
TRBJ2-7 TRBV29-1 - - TGCAGCGTCAGTGGGGGTAAAGGGTACGAGCAGTACTTC CSVSGGKGYEQYF
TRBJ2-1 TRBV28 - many TGTGCCAGCAGTTTATTTCCGCCGGGAAATGAGCAGTTCTTC CASSLFPPGNEQFF
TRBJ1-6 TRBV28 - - TGTGCCAGCAGTTTTTGGGGCAATTCACCCCTCCACTTT CASSFWGNSPLHF
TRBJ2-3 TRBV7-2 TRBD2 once TGTGCCAGCAGCCTCGGGACTAGCCGATTCAATACGCAGTATTTT CASSLGTSRFNTQYF
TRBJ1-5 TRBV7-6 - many TGTGCCAGCACCCGGGGGCTGGATCAGCCCCAGCATTTT CASTRGLDQPQHF
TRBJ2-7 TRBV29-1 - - TGCAGCGCTGAGGGGGTTCGCTACGAGCAGTACTTC CSAEGVRYEQYF
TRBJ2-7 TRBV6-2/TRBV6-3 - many TGTGCCAGCAGTTACTCCGGGGTCGAGCAGTACTTC CASSYSGVEQYF
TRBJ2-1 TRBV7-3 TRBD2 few TGTGCCAGCAGCTCCTTAGCGGGAGGAGTCAATGAGCAGTTCTTC CASSSLAGGVNEQFF
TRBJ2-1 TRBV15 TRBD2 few TGTGCCACCAGCAGAGATAAAGTGACTAGCGGGAGCTATGAGCAGTTCTTC CATSRDKVTSGSYEQFF
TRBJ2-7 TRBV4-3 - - TGCGCCAGCAGCCCCCTAGGGTCCCACGAGCAGTACTTC CASSPLGSHEQYF
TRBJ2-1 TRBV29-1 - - TGCAGCGTCCCTGGTGGTAGCGGTTACAATGAGCAGTTCTTC CSVPGGSGYNEQFF
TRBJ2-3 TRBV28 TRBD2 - TGTGCCAGCAGTCCCCGGACTAGCGGGATTTCGGGGGATACGCAGTATTTT CASSPRTSGISGDTQYF
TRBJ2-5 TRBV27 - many TGTGCCAGCAGTTTATTGGGGTTTGGAGAGACCCAGTACTTC CASSLLGFGETQYF
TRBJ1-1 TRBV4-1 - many TGCGCCAGCAGCCAAGGCCGGGGGGCGGCTTTCTTT CASSQGRGAAFF
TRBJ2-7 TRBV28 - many TGTGCCAGCAAAACCCGGGACGGCTTCTTCTACGAGCAGTACTTC CASKTRDGFFYEQYF
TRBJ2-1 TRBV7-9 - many TGTGCCAGCAGGGAAGAGTTCGATGAGCAGTTCTTC CASREEFDEQFF
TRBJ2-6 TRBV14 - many TGTGCCAGCAGCCAATACTCTGGGGCCAACGTCCTGACTTTC CASSQYSGANVLTF
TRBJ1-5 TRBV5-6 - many TGTGCCAGCAGCTTGGGATGGGGAGATCAGCCCCAGCATTTT CASSLGWGDQPQHF
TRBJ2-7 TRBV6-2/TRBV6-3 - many TGCGCCAGCAGCTACGGGGGCGAGCAGTACTTC CASSYGGEQYF
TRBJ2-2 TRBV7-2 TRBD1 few TGTGCCAGCACGACAGGGGTGAACACCGGGGAGCTGTTTTTT CASTTGVNTGELFF
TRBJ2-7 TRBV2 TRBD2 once TGTGCCAGCAGGGGACTAGCGGGAGGCACCCCGAGCTACGAGCAGTACTTC CASRGLAGGTPSYEQYF
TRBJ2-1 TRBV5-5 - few TGTGCCAGCAGCTGGACGGAATACAATGAGCAGTTCTTC CASSWTEYNEQFF
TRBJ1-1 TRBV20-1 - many TGCAGTGCCAAAGGGGGGCGTGCTGAAGCTTTCTTT CSAKGGRAEAFF
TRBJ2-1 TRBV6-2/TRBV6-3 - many TGTGCCAGCAGCCCCCCGAATGAGCAGTTCTTC CASSPPNEQFF
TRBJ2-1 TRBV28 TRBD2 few TGTGCCAGCAGACCGGGACTACTTGAGCAGTTCTTC CASRPGLLEQFF
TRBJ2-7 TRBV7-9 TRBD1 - TGTGCCAGCAGCGTAGGGACAGAGAGCTCCTACGAGCAGTACTTC CASSVGTESSYEQYF
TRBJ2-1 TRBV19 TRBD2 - TGTGCCAGTAGTATTTTTAGCGGGAGCAGCTATGAGCAGTTCTTC CASSIFSGSSYEQFF
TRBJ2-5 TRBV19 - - TGTGCCAGTAGCCCCGGAGCAACCCAGTACTTC CASSPGATQYF
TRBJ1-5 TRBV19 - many TGTGCCAGTGAGGCAGGCAATCAGCCCCAGCATTTT CASEAGNQPQHF
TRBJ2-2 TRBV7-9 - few TGTGCCAGTAGTGGTCGGGAGTTGAACACCGGGGAGCTGTTTTTT CASSGRELNTGELFF
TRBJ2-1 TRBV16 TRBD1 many TGTGCCAGCAATCTAATGGGCGCAGGGGGCGACTACAATGAGCAGTTCTTC CASNLMGAGGDYNEQFF
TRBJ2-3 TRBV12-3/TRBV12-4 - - TGTAACAGCAGTTTTGGATTGGGAGATACGCAGTATTTT CNSSFGLGDTQYF
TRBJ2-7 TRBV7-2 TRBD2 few TGTGCCAGCAGTTACGGACTAGCGGGGTACGAGCAGTACTTC CASSYGLAGYEQYF
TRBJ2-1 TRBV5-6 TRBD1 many TGTGCCAGCAGCCGCCGGGACAGGGGGTATGAGCAGTTCTTC CASSRRDRGYEQFF
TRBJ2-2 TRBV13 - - TGTGCCAGCAGCTTAGGCCCCCGGGAGCTGTTTTTT CASSLGPRELFF
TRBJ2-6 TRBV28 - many TGTGCCAGCAGTTTCTCCACTGGGGCCAACGTCCTGACTTTC CASSFSTGANVLTF
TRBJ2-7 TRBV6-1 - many TGTGCCAGCAGTGAATTTACGGGAAGGTTGGGGGGAACCTACGAGCAGTACTTC CASSEFTGRLGGTYEQYF
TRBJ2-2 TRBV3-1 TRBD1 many TGTGCCAGCAGCCAAACAGGGGTGAACACCGGGGAGCTGTTTTTT CASSQTGVNTGELFF
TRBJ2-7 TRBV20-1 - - TGCAGTGCTATCGCCCAAGGTTACTCCCCATCCTCCTACGAGCAGTACTTC CSAIAQGYSPSSYEQYF
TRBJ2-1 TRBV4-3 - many TGCGCCAGCAGCCAAGATAGATCGTCCAATGAGCAGTTCTTC CASSQDRSSNEQFF
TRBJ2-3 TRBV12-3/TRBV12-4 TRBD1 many TGTGCCAGCAGTTCATTCGGACAGGTTGAGGGCACAGATACGCAGTATTTT CASSSFGQVEGTDTQYF
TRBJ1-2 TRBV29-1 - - TGCAGCATTGACCAGTTAAACTATGGCTACACCTTC CSIDQLNYGYTF
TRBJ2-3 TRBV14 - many TGTGCCAGCAGCCAAGTAACAGCAGCGGATACGCAGTATTTT CASSQVTAADTQYF
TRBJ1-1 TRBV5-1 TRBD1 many TGCGCCAGCAGCTTAGGGACAGGGAAAAACACTGAAGCTTTCTTT CASSLGTGKNTEAFF
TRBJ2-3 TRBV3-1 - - TGTGCCAGCAGCCAAGATTGGCGGGGGCTGGATACGCAGTATTTT CASSQDWRGLDTQYF
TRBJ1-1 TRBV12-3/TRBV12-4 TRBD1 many TGTGCCAGCAGTTCGGGACAGGGATCCCCTGAAGCTTTCTTT CASSSGQGSPEAFF
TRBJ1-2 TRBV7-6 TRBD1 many TGTGCCAGCAGCCAGACAGGGGGGAATGGCTACACCTTC CASSQTGGNGYTF